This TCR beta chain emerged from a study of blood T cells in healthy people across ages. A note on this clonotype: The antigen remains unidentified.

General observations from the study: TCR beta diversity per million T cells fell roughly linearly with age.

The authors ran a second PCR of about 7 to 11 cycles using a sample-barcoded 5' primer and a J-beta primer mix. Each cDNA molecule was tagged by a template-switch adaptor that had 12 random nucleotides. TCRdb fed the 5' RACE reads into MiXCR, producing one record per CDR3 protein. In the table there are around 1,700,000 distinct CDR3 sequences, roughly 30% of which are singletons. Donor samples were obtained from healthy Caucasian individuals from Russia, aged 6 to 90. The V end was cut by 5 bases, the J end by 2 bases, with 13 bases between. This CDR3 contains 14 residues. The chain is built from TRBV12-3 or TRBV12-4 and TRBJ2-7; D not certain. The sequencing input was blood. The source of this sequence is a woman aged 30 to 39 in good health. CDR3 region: CASSDRLRAYEQYF. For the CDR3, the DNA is TGTGCCAGCAGTGATAGGTTGAGAGCCTACGAGCAGTACTTC.